The 14 T cell receptor beta chains reported below all come from one sample, sequenced in a study of long-term antiretroviral therapy in people with HIV. Samples were assayed with immunoSEQ v3.0 at survey level. Using immunoSEQ multiplex PCR, the repertoire was profiled, and TCRdb retains in-frame clones only, with some absent. The top ten hold approximately 5.4% of the sample, which has some 43,000 clones, around 86% seen once. Source: unsorted PBMCs, taken 0.1 years before starting antiretroviral therapy. The origin of the receptors is a woman between 45 and 65 years old with HIV.

This chain joins TRBV7-2 and TRBJ1-3; the match to TRBD1 covers 11 bases. Germline-derived CDR1 and CDR2 are SGHTA and FQGNSA. This CDR3 is built from 15 residues. With 1 base clipped from V and 7 bases from J, the junction kept 3 bases outside the gene matches. The CDR3 coding sequence is TGTGCCAGCAGCTTAGAGGGGGACAGGGGGAACACCATATATTTT. It codes for CASSLEGDRGNTIYF.

This rearrangement joins TRBV18 to TRBJ2-3; either TRBD1 or TRBD2 may supply D (6 bases each). Germline lookup yields CDR1 KGHSH and CDR2 LQKENI. The CDR3 is 15 amino acids. Trimming shortened V by 2 bases and J by 5 bases, and 14 bases separated the two germline ends. CDR3 residues: CASSPASGAGDTQYF. CDR3 in DNA: TGTGCCAGCTCACCAGCTTCGGGGGCTGGAGATACGCAGTATTTT.

A single count supports this clone. V and J are TRBV27 and TRBJ1-6; D unresolved. Trimming removed 6 bases at V and 5 bases at J, with 8 bases between. Germline assignment: CDR1 MNHEY and CDR2 SMNVEV (reference sequence). The CDR3 loop spans 13 amino acids. The CDR3 is CASREYHNSPLHF. CDR3 DNA sequence: TGTGCCAGCAGAGAGTACCATAATTCACCCCTCCACTTT.

This clone was picked up a small number of times. The V gene is TRBV19, the J gene TRBJ1-3, with TRBD1 identical over 7 bases. Unmatched junction bases numbered 11, after V lost 3 bases and J lost 3 bases. Germline V gene sequence: CDR1 LNHDA, CDR2 SQIVND (reference sequence). The CDR3 runs to 17 residues. Here the CDR3 DNA reads TGTGCCAGTAGTATGGACAGGCGAGCTCTCGGTGGAAACACCATATATTTT. It specifies CASSMDRRALGGNTIYF.

V gene TRBV30 combines with J gene TRBJ2-2, with D possibly called TRBD1 or TRBD2 (5 bases each). Deletions cut 3 bases from V and 1 base from J, with 12 bases between. The CDR3 extends over 15 amino acids. In germline, CDR1 is GTSNPN, CDR2 SVGIG (reference sequence). DNA for the CDR3: TGTGCCTGGAGCCCCGGGACGGTGAACACCGGGGAGCTGTTTTTT. Its protein product is CAWSPGTVNTGELFF.

The V call is TRBV5-1, the J call TRBJ1-2; D unclear. Trimming cost V 0 bases and J 1 base, with 4 bases left between them. CDR3 length equals 13 residues. Germline V gene data show CDR1 as SGHRS and CDR2 as YFSETQ. This chain's CDR3 is CASSLDINYGYTF. Written as DNA, the CDR3 is TGCGCCAGCAGCTTGGATATTAACTATGGCTACACCTTC. The full variable domain, rest sourced from reference TRBV5-1 and TRBJ1-2, is KAGVTQTPRYLIKTRGQQVTLSCSPISGHRSVSWYQQTPGQGLQFLFEYFSETQRNKGNFPGRFSGRQFSNSRSEMNVSTLELGDSALYLCASSLDINYGYTFGSGTRLTVV.

The V gene is TRBV30, the J gene TRBJ2-5; D might be TRBD1 or TRBD2, each matching 5 bases. Trimming left V 0 bases short and J 5 bases short, with 16 bases between. This CDR3 is built from 15 residues. Germline V gives CDR1 GTSNPN, CDR2 SVGIG (reference sequence). For the CDR3, the DNA is TGTGCCTGGAGTGTATCCGGGGCGCATATGGAGACCCAGTACTTC. Translated: CAWSVSGAHMETQYF. Variable domain in full (rest from reference TRBV30 and TRBJ2-5): SQTIHQWPATLVQPVGSPLSLECTVEGTSNPNLYWYRQAAGRGLQLLFYSVGIGQISSEVPQNLSASRPQDRQFILSSKKLLLSDSGFYLCAWSVSGAHMETQYFGPGTRLLVL.

This clone was counted only a few times. This chain links TRBV30 with TRBJ2-7; D is possibly TRBD1 (6 bases). Germline lookup yields CDR1 GTSNPN and CDR2 SVGIG (reference sequence). This CDR3 spans 15 amino acids. V lost 2 bases to trimming and J lost 2 bases, with 16 bases between them. The CDR3 here is CAWSSRTVTTYEQYF. CDR3 nucleotide sequence: TGTGCCTGGAGTTCTCGGACAGTTACTACCTACGAGCAGTACTTC.

The chain recombines TRBV2 with TRBJ1-5; 7 bases match TRBD1. CDR3 size: 14 residues. Germline CDR1 reads SNHLY; CDR2 reads FYNNEI. With 4 bases clipped from V and 3 bases from J, the junction kept 3 bases outside the gene matches. The CDR3 spells CASSGDSLNQPQHF. The CDR3 coding sequence is TGTGCCAGCAGTGGGGACAGTCTCAATCAGCCCCAGCATTTT.

This chain joins TRBV4-1 and TRBJ2-7; 9 nucleotides agree with TRBD2. Germline loops: CDR1 MGHRA, CDR2 YSYEKL. The V and J ends lost 3 bases and 0 bases, in that order; junction bases with no gene match: 0. CDR3 size: 14 residues. In DNA, the CDR3 is TGCGCCAGCAGCCAGACTAGCGGCTCCTACGAGCAGTACTTC. As protein: CASSQTSGSYEQYF.

This chain connects TRBV15 to TRBJ1-1; D is undetermined. Between the trimmed V and J ends, which lost 3 bases and 3 bases, there was a span of 2 bases. CDR1 is LNHNV and CDR2 is YYDKDF in the germline V gene (reference sequence). The CDR3 contains 11 residues. This CDR3 is CATSRHTEAFF. The CDR3 region has the DNA TGTGCCACCAGCAGGCACACTGAAGCTTTCTTT.

This chain uses TRBV2 with TRBJ1-2; D perhaps matches TRBD1 (6 bases). The CDR3 has 15 residues. V lost 6 bases and J lost 4, with 18 bases in between. The germline gives CDR1 SNHLY, CDR2 FYNNEI. As DNA, the CDR3 is TGTGCCAGCAGGCTCACAGGGAGCCAGGTCTATGGCTACACCTTC. Residues: CASRLTGSQVYGYTF. Complete variable domain (other parts from reference TRBV2 and TRBJ1-2): EPEVTQTPSHQVTQMGQEVILRCVPISNHLYFYWYRQILGQKVEFLVSFYNNEISEKSEIFDDQFSVERPDGSNFTLKIRSTKLEDSAMYFCASRLTGSQVYGYTFGSGTRLTVV.

The chain has TRBV21-1 and TRBJ1-1; TRBD1 was called by the table and not checked on the DNA. TRBV21-1 is a pseudogene. CDR3 size: 15 residues. The CDR3 loop is CASSGRQLGNTEAFF. DNA for the CDR3: TGTGCCAGCAGCGGCCGACAGTTAGGGAACACTGAAGCTTTCTTT.

The chain is built from TRBV5-1 and TRBJ2-7, with TRBD2 matching over 14 bases. CDR3 length equals 18 residues. Unmatched junction bases numbered 13, after V lost 4 bases and J lost 4 bases. Germline CDR1 is SGHRS and CDR2 is YFSETQ. This chain's CDR3 is CASSRAPGLAGEGYEQYF. The CDR3 DNA is TGCGCCAGCAGCCGAGCCCCGGGACTAGCGGGGGAGGGGTACGAGCAGTACTTC.